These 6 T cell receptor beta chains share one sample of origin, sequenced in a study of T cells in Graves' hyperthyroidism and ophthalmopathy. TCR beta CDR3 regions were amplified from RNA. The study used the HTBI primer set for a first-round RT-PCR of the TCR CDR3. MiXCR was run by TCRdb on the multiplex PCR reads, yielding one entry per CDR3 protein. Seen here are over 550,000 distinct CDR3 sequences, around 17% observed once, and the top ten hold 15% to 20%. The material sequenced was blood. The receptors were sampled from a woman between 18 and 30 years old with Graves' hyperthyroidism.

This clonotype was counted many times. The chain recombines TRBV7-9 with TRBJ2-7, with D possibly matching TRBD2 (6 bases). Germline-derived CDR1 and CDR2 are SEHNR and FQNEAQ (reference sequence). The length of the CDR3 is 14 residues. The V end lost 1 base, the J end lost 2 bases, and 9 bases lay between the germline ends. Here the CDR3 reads CASSLGTTTYEQYF. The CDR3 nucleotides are TGTGCCAGCAGCTTAGGGACTACTACCTACGAGCAGTACTTC. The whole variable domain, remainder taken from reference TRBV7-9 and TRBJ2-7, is DTGVSQNPRHKITKRGQNVTFRCDPISEHNRLYWYRQTLGQGPEFLTYFQNEAQLEKSRLLSDRFSAERPKGSFSTLEIQRTEQGDSAMYLCASSLGTTTYEQYFGPGTRLTVT.

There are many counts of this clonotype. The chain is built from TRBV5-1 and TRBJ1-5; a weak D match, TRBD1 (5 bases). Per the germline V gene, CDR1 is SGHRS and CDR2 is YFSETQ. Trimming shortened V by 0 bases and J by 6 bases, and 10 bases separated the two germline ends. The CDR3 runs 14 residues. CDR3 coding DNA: TGCGCCAGCAGCTTGGCGGCAGGGTCTCAGCCCCAGCATTTT. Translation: CASSLAAGSQPQHF. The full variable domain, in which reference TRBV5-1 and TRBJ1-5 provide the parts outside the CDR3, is KAGVTQTPRYLIKTRGQQVTLSCSPISGHRSVSWYQQTPGQGLQFLFEYFSETQRNKGNFPGRFSGRQFSNSRSEMNVSTLELGDSALYLCASSLAAGSQPQHFGDGTRLSIL.

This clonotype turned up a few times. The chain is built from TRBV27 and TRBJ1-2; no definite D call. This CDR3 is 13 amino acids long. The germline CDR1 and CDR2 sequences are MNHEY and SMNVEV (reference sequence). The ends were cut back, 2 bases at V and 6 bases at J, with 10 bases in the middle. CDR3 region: CASSLRGKDGYTF. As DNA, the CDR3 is TGTGCCAGCAGTTTACGAGGGAAGGATGGCTACACCTTC.

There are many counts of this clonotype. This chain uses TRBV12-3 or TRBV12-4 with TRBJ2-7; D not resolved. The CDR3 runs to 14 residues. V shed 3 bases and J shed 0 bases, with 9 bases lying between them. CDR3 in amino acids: CASSFKQSSYEQYF. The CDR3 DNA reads TGTGCCAGCAGTTTTAAGCAGAGCTCCTACGAGCAGTACTTC.

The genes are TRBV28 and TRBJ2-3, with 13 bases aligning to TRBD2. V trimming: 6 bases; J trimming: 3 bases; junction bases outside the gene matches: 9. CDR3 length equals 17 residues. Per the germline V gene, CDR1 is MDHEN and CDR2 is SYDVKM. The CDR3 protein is CASSLLLAGGRTDTQYF. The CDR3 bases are TGTGCCAGCAGCTTGCTACTAGCGGGAGGGAGGACAGATACGCAGTATTTT.

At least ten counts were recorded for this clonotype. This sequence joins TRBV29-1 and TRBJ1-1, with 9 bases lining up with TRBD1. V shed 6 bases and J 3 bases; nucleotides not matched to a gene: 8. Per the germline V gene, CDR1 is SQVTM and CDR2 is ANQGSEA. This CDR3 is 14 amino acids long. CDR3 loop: CSVAGTGTDTEAFF. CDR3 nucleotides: TGCAGCGTGGCCGGGACAGGGACGGACACTGAAGCTTTCTTT.